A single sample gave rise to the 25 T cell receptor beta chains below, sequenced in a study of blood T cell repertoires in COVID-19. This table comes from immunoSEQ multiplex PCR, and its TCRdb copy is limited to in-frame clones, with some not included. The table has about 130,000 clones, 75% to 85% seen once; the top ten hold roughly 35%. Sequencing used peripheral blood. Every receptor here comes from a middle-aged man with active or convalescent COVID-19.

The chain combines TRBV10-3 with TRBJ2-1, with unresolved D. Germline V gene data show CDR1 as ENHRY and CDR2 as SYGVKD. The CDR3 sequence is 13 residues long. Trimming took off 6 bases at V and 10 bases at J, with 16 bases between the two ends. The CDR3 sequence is CAIRPTAPEEQFF. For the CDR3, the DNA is TGTGCCATCAGGCCGACTGCTCCGGAAGAGCAGTTCTTC.

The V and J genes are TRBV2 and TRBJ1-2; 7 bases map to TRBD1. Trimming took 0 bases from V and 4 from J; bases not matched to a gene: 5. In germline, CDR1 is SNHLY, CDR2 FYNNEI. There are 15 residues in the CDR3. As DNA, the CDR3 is TGTGCCAGCAGTGAAGCGCCGGGACAGAGCTATGGCTACACCTTC. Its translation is CASSEAPGQSYGYTF. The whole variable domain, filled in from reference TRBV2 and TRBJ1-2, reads EPEVTQTPSHQVTQMGQEVILRCVPISNHLYFYWYRQILGQKVEFLVSFYNNEISEKSEIFDDQFSVERPDGSNFTLKIRSTKLEDSAMYFCASSEAPGQSYGYTFGSGTRLTVV.

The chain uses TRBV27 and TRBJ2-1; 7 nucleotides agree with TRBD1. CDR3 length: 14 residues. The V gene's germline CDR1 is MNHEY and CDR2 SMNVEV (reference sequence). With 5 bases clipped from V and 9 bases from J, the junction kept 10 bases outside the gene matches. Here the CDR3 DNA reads TGTGCCAGCAGTCCTCTCAGGGGGTCAGGTGAGCAGTTCTTC. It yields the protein CASSPLRGSGEQFF.

The CDR3 sequence: CASGQQRNEKLFF. CDR3 in DNA: TGTGCCAGCGGGCAGCAACGAAATGAAAAACTGTTTTTT. J is TRBJ1-4 and V is TRBV6-6; no clear D. Germline values: CDR1 MNHNY, CDR2 SVGAGI (reference sequence). The CDR3 covers 13 residues. V lost 8 bases, J lost 5 bases, and 12 bases lay in between.

In DNA, the CDR3 is TGCGCCAGCAGCTTGGCAGGGTTGGGTGGCTACACCTTC. It codes for CASSLAGLGGYTF. The chain carries TRBV5-1 and TRBJ1-2; tentatively, D is TRBD1 (5 bases). CDR1 is SGHRS and CDR2 is YFSETQ in the germline V gene. V lost 0 bases to trimming and J lost 7 bases, with 10 bases between them. The CDR3 is 13 residues long.

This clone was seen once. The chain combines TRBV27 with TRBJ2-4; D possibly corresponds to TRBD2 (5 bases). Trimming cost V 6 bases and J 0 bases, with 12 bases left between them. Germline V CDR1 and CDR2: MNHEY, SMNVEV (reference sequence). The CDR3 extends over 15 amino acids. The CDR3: CASSPDFVAKNIQYF. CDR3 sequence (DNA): TGTGCCAGCAGCCCGGACTTTGTAGCCAAAAACATTCAGTACTTC.

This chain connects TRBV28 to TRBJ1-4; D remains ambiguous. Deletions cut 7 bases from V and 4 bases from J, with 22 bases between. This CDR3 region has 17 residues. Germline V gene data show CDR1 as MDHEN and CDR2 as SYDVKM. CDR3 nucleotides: TGTGCCAGCAACCCGAAGTATTGGCGGCCCTATAATGAAAAACTGTTTTTT. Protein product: CASNPKYWRPYNEKLFF.

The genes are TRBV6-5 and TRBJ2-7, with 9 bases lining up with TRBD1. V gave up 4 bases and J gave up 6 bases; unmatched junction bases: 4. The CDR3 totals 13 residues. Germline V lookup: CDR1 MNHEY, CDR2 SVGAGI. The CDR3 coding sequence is TGTGCCAGCAGTTGGGACAGGGTAAGCGAGCAGTACTTC. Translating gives CASSWDRVSEQYF.

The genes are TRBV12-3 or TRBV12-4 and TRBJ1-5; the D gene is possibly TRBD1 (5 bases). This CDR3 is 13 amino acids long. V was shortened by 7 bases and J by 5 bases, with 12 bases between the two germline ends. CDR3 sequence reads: CASTRDSYQPQHF. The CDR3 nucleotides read TGTGCCAGCACCAGAGACAGCTATCAGCCCCAGCATTTT.

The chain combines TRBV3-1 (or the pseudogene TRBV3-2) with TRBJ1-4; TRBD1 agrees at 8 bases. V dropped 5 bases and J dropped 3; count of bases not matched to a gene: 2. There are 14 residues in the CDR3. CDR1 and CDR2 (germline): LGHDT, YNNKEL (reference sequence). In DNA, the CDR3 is TGTGCCAGCAGCTCGGGACAGGCTAATGAAAAACTGTTTTTT. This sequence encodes CASSSGQANEKLFF.

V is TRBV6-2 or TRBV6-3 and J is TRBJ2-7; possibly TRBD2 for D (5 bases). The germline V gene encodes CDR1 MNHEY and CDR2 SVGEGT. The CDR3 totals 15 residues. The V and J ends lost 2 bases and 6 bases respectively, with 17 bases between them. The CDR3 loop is CASSYDVRGQFEQYF. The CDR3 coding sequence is TGTGCCAGCAGTTACGACGTTAGAGGGCAATTCGAGCAGTACTTC.

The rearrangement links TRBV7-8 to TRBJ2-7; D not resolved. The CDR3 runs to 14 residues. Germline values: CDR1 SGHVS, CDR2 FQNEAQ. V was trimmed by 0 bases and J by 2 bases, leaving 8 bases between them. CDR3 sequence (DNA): TGTGCCAGCAGCTTAGCGGGCCTTACCTACGAGCAGTACTTC. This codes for CASSLAGLTYEQYF.

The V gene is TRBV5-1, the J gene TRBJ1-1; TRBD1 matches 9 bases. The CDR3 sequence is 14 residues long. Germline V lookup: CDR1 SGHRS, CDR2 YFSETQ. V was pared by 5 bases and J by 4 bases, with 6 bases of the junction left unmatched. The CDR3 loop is CASRSGQGFTEAFF. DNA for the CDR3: TGCGCCAGCAGATCTGGACAGGGGTTCACTGAAGCTTTCTTT.

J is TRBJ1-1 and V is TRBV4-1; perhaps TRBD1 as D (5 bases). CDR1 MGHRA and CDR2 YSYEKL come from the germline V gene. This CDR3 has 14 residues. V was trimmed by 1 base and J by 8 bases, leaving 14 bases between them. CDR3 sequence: CASSQAYGAPEAFF. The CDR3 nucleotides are TGCGCCAGCAGCCAAGCATATGGGGCCCCCGAAGCTTTCTTT.

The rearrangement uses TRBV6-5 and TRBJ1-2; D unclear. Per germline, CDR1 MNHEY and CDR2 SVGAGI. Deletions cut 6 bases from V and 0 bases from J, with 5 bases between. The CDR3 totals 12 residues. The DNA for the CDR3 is TGTGCCAGCAGCAGGACTAACTATGGCTACACCTTC. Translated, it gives CASSRTNYGYTF.

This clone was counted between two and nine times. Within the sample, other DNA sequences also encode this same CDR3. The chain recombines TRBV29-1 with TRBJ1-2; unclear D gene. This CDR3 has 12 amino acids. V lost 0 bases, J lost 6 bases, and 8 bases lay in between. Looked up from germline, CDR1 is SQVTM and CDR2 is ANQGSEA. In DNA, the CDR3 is TGCAGCGTTGAAGATCCCCCGGATGGCTACACCTTC. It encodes CSVEDPPDGYTF.

CDR3 residues: CAWNGQGALYEQYF. CDR3 nucleotide sequence: TGTGCCTGGAATGGACAGGGGGCTCTCTACGAGCAGTACTTC. The chain has TRBV30 and TRBJ2-7, with 11 bases identical to TRBD1. The CDR3 is 14 amino acids. The ends lost 4 bases at V and 3 bases at J; junction bases unmatched: 5. The germline V gene encodes CDR1 GTSNPN and CDR2 SVGIG (reference sequence).

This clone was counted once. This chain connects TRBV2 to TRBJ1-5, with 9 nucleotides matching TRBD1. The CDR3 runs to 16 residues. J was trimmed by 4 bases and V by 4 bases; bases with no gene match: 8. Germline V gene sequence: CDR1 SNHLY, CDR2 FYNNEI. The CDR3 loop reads CASSGTGQGGNQPQHF. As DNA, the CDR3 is TGTGCCAGCAGTGGTACGGGACAGGGAGGAAATCAGCCCCAGCATTTT.

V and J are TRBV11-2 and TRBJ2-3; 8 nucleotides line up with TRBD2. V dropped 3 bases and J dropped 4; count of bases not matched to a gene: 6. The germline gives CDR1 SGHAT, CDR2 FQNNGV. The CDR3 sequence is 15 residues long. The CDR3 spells CASSLIGGRSDTQYF. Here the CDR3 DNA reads TGTGCCAGCAGCTTGATTGGCGGGAGGTCAGATACGCAGTATTTT.

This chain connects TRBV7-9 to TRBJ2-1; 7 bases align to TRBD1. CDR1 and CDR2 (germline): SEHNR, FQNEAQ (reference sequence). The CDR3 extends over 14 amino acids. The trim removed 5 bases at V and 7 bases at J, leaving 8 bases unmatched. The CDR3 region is CASSRQTGSNEQFF. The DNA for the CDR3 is TGTGCCAGCAGCCGACAGACAGGGAGTAATGAGCAGTTCTTC.

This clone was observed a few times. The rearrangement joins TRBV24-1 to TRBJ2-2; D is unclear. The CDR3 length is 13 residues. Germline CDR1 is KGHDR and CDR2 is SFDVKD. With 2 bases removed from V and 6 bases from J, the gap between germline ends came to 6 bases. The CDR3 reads CATSDYYAGELFF. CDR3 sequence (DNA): TGTGCCACCAGTGATTACTACGCCGGGGAGCTGTTTTTT.

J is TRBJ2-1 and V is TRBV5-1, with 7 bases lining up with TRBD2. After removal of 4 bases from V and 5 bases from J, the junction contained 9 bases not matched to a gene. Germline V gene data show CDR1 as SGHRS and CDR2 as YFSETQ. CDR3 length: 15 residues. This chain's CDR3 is CASSHRLAENNEQFF. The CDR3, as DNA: TGCGCCAGCAGCCACCGGCTAGCGGAGAACAATGAGCAGTTCTTC. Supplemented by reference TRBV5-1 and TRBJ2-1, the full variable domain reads KAGVTQTPRYLIKTRGQQVTLSCSPISGHRSVSWYQQTPGQGLQFLFEYFSETQRNKGNFPGRFSGRQFSNSRSEMNVSTLELGDSALYLCASSHRLAENNEQFFGPGTRLTVL.

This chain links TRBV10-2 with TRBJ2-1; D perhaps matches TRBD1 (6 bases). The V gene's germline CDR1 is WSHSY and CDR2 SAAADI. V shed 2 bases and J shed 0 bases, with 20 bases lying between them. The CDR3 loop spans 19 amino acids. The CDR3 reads CASSERGSRQASSYNEQFF. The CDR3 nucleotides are TGCGCCAGCAGTGAGCGAGGGTCCCGACAGGCAAGCTCCTACAATGAGCAGTTCTTC.

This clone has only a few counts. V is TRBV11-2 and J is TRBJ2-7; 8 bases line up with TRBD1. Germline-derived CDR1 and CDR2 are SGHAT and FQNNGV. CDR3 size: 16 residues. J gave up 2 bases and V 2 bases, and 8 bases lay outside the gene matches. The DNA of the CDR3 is TGTGCCAGCAGCTTATATGGGACAGGCGTGCCCTACGAGCAGTACTTC. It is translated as CASSLYGTGVPYEQYF.

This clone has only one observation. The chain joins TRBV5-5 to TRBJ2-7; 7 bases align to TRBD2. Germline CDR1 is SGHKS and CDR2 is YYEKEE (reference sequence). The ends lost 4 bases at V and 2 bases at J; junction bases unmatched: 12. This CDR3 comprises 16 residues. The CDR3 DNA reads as TGTGCCAGCAGCCAGGAGATAGCGGGTTATGCCTACGAGCAGTACTTC. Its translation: CASSQEIAGYAYEQYF.